This T cell receptor beta chain was captured in a study of shared clonotypes between healthy human individuals. TCRdb's table, derived via immunoSEQ multiplex PCR, lists solely in-frame clones and lacks some. The sample has 650,000 to 750,000 clones; 72% are singletons. The CDR3 is 19 amino acids. From germline, CDR1 is SGHRS and CDR2 YFSETQ. Trimming took 0 bases from V and 1 from J; bases not matched to a gene: 9. This receptor was taken from a woman younger than 45 in good health. The specimen sequenced was memory CD4+ T cells sorted from blood. As to subset: CD45RA-negative fraction. The genes are TRBV5-1 and TRBJ2-3, with 12 bases aligning to TRBD2. CDR3 in DNA: TGCGCCAGCAGCTTGGGAGTGCTAGCGGGAGGGCTTGGCACAGATACGCAGTATTTT. This sequence encodes CASSLGVLAGGLGTDTQYF.